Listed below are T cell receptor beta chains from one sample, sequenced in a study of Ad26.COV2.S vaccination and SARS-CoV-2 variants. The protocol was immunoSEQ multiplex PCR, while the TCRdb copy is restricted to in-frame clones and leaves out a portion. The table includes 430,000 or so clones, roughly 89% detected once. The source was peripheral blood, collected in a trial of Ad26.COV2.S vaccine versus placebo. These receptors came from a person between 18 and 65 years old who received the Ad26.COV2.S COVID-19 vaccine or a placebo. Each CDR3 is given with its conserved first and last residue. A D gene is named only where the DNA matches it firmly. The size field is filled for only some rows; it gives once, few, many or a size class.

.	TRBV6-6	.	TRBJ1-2	TGTGCCACCCATGACGCGGCAGTAGAAGAATATGGCTACACCTTC	CATHDAAVEEYGYTF
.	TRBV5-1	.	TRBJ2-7	TGCGCCAGCAGCTTGGTTACCGCCTACGAGCAGTACTTC	CASSLVTAYEQYF
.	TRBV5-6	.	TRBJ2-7	TGTGCCAGCAGCTTGCGGGAACAGTCCTACGAGCAGTACTTC	CASSLREQSYEQYF
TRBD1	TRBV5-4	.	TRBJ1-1	TGTGCCAGCAGGCCGATGTTCAGGGGGGGGAACACTGAAGCTTTCTTT	CASRPMFRGGNTEAFF
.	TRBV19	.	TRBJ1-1	TGTGCCAGTAGTATAGGGGGCAGGAAGGCTTTCTTT	CASSIGGRKAFF
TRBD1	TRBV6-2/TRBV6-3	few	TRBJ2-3	TGTGCCAGCAGTCCCGGACAGGGTAATTGGAAACGGGATACGCAGTATTTT	CASSPGQGNWKRDTQYF
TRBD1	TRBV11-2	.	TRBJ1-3	TGTGCCAGCCACCTCGACAGGGCCCGAAGAGGGGTCCTATATTTT	CASHLDRARRGVLYF
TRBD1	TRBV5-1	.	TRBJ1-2	TGCGCCAGCCGTACCGGGACAGCCTTCTATGGCTACACCTTC	CASRTGTAFYGYTF
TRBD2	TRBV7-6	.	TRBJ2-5	TGTGCCAGCAGCTTAGGGACTAGCGGACAGACCCAGTACTTC	CASSLGTSGQTQYF
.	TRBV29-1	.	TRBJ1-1	TGCAGCGTTGGGACAGCGGTCCCTGAAGCTTTCTTT	CSVGTAVPEAFF
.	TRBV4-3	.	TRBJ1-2	TGCGCCAGCAGCCAAGGCTCACGGGCCGGCTATGGCTACACCTTC	CASSQGSRAGYGYTF
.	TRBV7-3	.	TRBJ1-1	TGTGCCAGCAGCTCCCTTCGGGCGGCTGAAGCTTTCTTT	CASSSLRAAEAFF
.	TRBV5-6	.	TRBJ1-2	TGTGCCAGCAGCTTGACCGCTTGGGTGTTGGACGGCTACACCTTC	CASSLTAWVLDGYTF
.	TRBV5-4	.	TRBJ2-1	TGTGCCAGCAGCTTGATTAGGAAAAGCTCCTACAATGAGCAGTTCTTC	CASSLIRKSSYNEQFF
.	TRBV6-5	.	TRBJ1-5	TGTGCCGTGTCTATCAACAGCGGGCGCAATCAGCCCCAGCATTTT	CAVSINSGRNQPQHF
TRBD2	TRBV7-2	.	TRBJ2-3	TGTGCCAGCAGCAAACCTCGGGGGGGCCGCACAGATACGCAGTATTTT	CASSKPRGGRTDTQYF
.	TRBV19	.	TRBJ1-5	TGTGCCAGTAGTCCCCGTCCCTCAGCCCAGCATTTT	CASSPRPSAQHF
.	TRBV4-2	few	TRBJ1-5	TGTGCCAGCAGCCAAGCAGGCATCAATCAGCCCCAGCATTTT	CASSQAGINQPQHF
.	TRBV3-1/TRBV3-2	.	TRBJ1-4	TGTGCCAGCAGCCAATGGACAGCTATGAATGAAAAACTGTTTTTT	CASSQWTAMNEKLFF
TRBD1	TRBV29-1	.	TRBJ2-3	TGCAGCGCCCTTGGGACAGCCGTCACAGATACGCAGTATTTT	CSALGTAVTDTQYF
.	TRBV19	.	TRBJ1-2	TGTGCCAGTAGTATGTCTAATGGCTACACCTTC	CASSMSNGYTF
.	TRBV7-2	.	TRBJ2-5	TGTGCCAGCAGCTCCCCCCCGGGACGGATCCAAGAGACCCAGTACTTC	CASSSPPGRIQETQYF
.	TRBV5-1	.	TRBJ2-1	TGCGCCAGCAGCCCTATGGACCCCTTCGGTCACAATGAGCAGTTCTTC	CASSPMDPFGHNEQFF
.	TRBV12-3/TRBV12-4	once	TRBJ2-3	TGTGCCAGCAGTTTAGCGAGCACAGATACGCAGTATTTT	CASSLASTDTQYF
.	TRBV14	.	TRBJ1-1	TGTGCCAGCAGGGCTTTGAACACTGAAGCTTTCTTT	CASRALNTEAFF
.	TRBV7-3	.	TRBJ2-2	TGTGCCAGCAGCTTAGGTCTCGGTGGCACCGGGGAGCTGTTTTTT	CASSLGLGGTGELFF
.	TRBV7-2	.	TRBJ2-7	TGTGCCAGCAGCTTCCAGGGGCTCGGGGGGAACGAGCAGTACTTC	CASSFQGLGGNEQYF
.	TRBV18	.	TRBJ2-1	TGTGCCAGCTCACCGACAGGTGTGAATGAGCAGTTCTTC	CASSPTGVNEQFF
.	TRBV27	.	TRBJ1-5	TGTGCCAGCAGTAACCGGGGACGGATACCCAATCAGCCCCAGCATTTT	CASSNRGRIPNQPQHF
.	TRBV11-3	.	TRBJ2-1	TGTGCCAGCAGCCCCGGGGGGCAGCGGGGATCCTACAATGAGCAGTTCTTC	CASSPGGQRGSYNEQFF
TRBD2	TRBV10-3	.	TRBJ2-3	TGTGCCATCGCGGGAGGAGCCTACACAGATACGCAGTATTTT	CAIAGGAYTDTQYF
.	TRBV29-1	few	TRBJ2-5	TGCAGCGTTGATATTTCAGGGAGGGAGACCCAGTACTTC	CSVDISGRETQYF
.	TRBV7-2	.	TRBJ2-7	TGTGCCAGCAGCTTAGGGGGGGTCTACTCCTACGAGCAGTACTTC	CASSLGGVYSYEQYF
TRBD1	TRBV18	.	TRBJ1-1	TGTGCCAGCTCACCACTCGACAGGGGAAGAATCACTGAAGCTTTCTTT	CASSPLDRGRITEAFF
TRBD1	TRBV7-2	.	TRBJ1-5	TGTGCCAGCAGCTCCAGGGGGGGGGTGGATCCCCAGCATTTT	CASSSRGGVDPQHF
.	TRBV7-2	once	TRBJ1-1	TGTGCCAGCAGCTTAGCTCTTCGGGGGAAAACTGAAGCTTTCTTT	CASSLALRGKTEAFF
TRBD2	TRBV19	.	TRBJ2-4	TGTGCCAGTAGTATGGAGGGTAGCGGGAGGGCAAGAAACATTCAGTACTTC	CASSMEGSGRARNIQYF
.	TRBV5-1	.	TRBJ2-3	TGCGCCAGCAGCCCCCCGGCAGATACGCAGTATTTT	CASSPPADTQYF
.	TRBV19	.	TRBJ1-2	TGTGCCAGTAGTACCACCGGGACCAGCTATGGCTACACCTTC	CASSTTGTSYGYTF
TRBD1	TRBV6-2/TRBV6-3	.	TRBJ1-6	TGTGCCAGCAGCTCTTTCCCGACAGGGAGGAATTCACCCCTCCACTTT	CASSSFPTGRNSPLHF
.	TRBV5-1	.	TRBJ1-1	TGCGCCAGCAGCCCGCCGGGACCGAACACTGAAGCTTTCTTT	CASSPPGPNTEAFF
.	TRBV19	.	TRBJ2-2	TGTGCCAGTGTGCGCAGGGGTTATCCCGGGGAGCTGTTTTTT	CASVRRGYPGELFF
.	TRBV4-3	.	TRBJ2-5	TGCGCCAGCAGCCAAGTGGAGTGGGGAAGCCAAGAGACCCAGTACTTC	CASSQVEWGSQETQYF
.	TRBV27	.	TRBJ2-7	TGTGCCAGCAGTTCCCACAGGGATCCCTACGAGCAGTACTTC	CASSSHRDPYEQYF
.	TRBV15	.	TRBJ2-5	TGTGCCACCAGCAGCCCCCGTGTGTGGGGAGAGACCCAGTACTTC	CATSSPRVWGETQYF
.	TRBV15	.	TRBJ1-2	TGTGCCACCAGCAGAGAACCGGACTATGGCTACACCTTC	CATSREPDYGYTF
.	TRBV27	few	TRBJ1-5	TGTGCCAGCAGACCGGACAGATCTCAGCCCCAGCATTTT	CASRPDRSQPQHF
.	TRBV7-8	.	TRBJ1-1	TGTGCCAGCAGCTTAACCTACAGGGTTCCCACTGAAGCTTTCTTT	CASSLTYRVPTEAFF
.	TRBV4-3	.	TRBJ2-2	TGCGCCAGCAGCCAACAATCATGGGGGGAGCTGTTTTTT	CASSQQSWGELFF
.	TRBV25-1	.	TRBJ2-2	TGTGCCAGCAGCCCGAGGGGCACTTGGAACACCGGGGAGCTGTTTTTT	CASSPRGTWNTGELFF
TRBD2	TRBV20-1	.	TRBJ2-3	TGCAGTGCTAGTTCGCTAGCGGGTTACACAGATACGCAGTATTTT	CSASSLAGYTDTQYF
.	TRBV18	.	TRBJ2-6	TGTGCCAGCTCACCCGGGGTCACCGGGGCCAACGTCCTGACTTTC	CASSPGVTGANVLTF
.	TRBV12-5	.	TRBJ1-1	TGTGCTAGTGGTTTGCAGGAGGGCACTGAAGCTTTCTTT	CASGLQEGTEAFF
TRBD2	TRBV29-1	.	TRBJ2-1	TGCAGCGTTGATACTAGCGGCTACAATGAGCAGTTCTTC	CSVDTSGYNEQFF
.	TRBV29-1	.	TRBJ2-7	TGCAGCGTGGGGGCGGTGGGGCCGCCCTACGAGCAGTACTTC	CSVGAVGPPYEQYF
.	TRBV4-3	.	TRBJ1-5	TGCGCCAGCAGCCAAGATGGGTTGGGGGGACAGCCCCAGCATTTT	CASSQDGLGGQPQHF
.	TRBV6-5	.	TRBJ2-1	TGTGCCAGCAGGTCCGCGAAGGTCTACAATGAGCAGTTCTTC	CASRSAKVYNEQFF